Listed below are T cell receptor beta chains from one sample, sequenced in a study of blood T cell repertoires in COVID-19. Clones were sequenced by immunoSEQ multiplex PCR, and TCRdb holds only the in-frame ones, with some missing. The sample records 250,000 to 350,000 clones, 70% to 90% being singletons. Sequenced: PBMCs or T cells enriched from blood (not recorded which). All receptors come from a woman aged 30 to 39 who had recovered from COVID-19. Both conserved end residues are part of each CDR3.

>TRBV5-1
CASSQPGRESGYTF
>TRBV5-1
CASTPAPGDYGYTF
>TRBV9
CASSLLGPHTEAFF
>TRBV5-8
CASSKRSGTAALRGYEQYF
>TRBV5-1
CASSLISGQNSPLHF
>TRBV4-3
CASSQDSGREDVYF
>TRBV5-6
CASSSKFSSGNQPQHF
>TRBV19
CASSIASTWRGGEVDTQYF
>TRBV2
CASMGHSMGLFF
>TRBV12-3/TRBV12-4
CASSPLGARWHTF
>TRBV2
CASSEIGGGTDTQYF
>TRBV27
CASSLDSAYGYTF
>TRBV2
CASSAVGAGGYPYEQYF
>TRBV5-1
CASSGQGNFQETQYF
>TRBV3-1/TRBV3-2
CASSPYPRVGAEAFF
>TRBV27
CASRGGGSGNTIYF
>TRBV9
CASSVGQMNQPQHF
>TRBV5-4
CASSFEGARDTQYF
>TRBV28
CASSLRGQLNYNSPLHF
>TRBV4-2
CASSRDVGQGNQPQHF
>TRBV7-7
CASSRSSGSSYNEQFF
>TRBV3-1/TRBV3-2
CASSQDGASNQPQHF
>TRBV2
CASRETSGTGVQPQHF
>TRBV19
CASSPTVDRGNGYTF
>TRBV5-8
CASSSRDFVPEKLFF
>TRBV4-3
CASSQDLVTPGGAFF
>TRBV5-1
CASSVAAGDGDGYTF
>TRBV7-8
CASSGREGTSEAFF
>TRBV6-5
CASSYFPTGGTEAFF
>TRBV4-3
CASGESYNSPLHF
>TRBV4-2
CASSQDPQGVSNEQYF
>TRBV5-8
CASSSAGQGGNQPQHF
>TRBV18
CASSPSQGFNTEAFF
>TRBV19
CASSIVFGGSRTGELFF
>TRBV7-2
CASSPRQGGKLFF
>TRBV7-3
CASSLGTGASGTQYF
>TRBV19
CASSIPGTGGNEQFF
>TRBV11-2
CASSLVGGDQGEQYF
>TRBV10-1
CASSETGGIYNEQFF
>TRBV28
CASMTSGTDTQYF
>TRBV4-3
CASSQVFRGNTEAFF
>TRBV4-2
CASSQGTGEGETQYF
>TRBV7-8
CASSAQGSIYGYTF